This entry features one T cell receptor (beta chain) sequence. This clonotype was counted only a few times. There is no known antigen for this receptor. Per-nucleotide qualities are absent, and no much larger clonotype sits a single base away. Ophthalmopathy patients had moderately to severely active disease, Clinical Activity Score of at least 3, NOSPECS grade of at least 4, and duration under 3 months. Exclusion was applied to patients with uncontrolled infections, other autoimmune diseases, pregnancy or lactation. Diagnoses relied on clinical symptoms, serum thyroxine and TRAb, thyroid ultrasound and orbital computed tomography. PBMCs were separated from roughly 10 ml of fresh peripheral blood using Ficoll-Paque density gradient centrifugation. Total RNA was extracted using Trizol reagent, and RNA quality was assessed on an Agilent 2100 Bioanalyzer. Taken from cysteine to phenylalanine, the CDR3 has 18 residues. Of all the DNA, just the CDR3 is kept, 54 bases in frame from base 1. V drops 0 bases and J drops 0 bases, leaving 15 bases in between. The germline V gene gives CDR1 as SGHDT and CDR2 as YYEEEE.

The data were taken from a study of T cells in Graves' hyperthyroidism and ophthalmopathy (dated by TCRdb to the late 2010s). Notes on the research overall: Peripheral blood samples were taken at the time of initial diagnosis, prior to any treatment. In roughly six Graves' hyperthyroidism patients, the study also compared T-cell repertoires from thyroid tissue with T-cell repertoires from blood. Following sampling, methimazole starting at 30 mg daily was given to hyperthyroidism patients, and high-dose intravenous methylprednisolone was given to ophthalmopathy patients. The 80 to 100 discovery patients were randomly divided into training and test sets at a 7:3 ratio. Whether ophthalmopathy could be predicted prospectively was tested in an independent validation cohort made up of 18 to 20 hyperthyroidism patients plus 17 patients who later progressed to ophthalmopathy. The paper reports TCR Vbeta CDR3 sequencing of 135 peripheral blood samples: 40 or so ophthalmopathy, approximately 74 hyperthyroidism and around 17 progressor patients. To identify TCR V-J signatures that set the groups apart, the researchers used a discovery cohort of 100 patients, made up of under 45 with Graves' ophthalmopathy and 57 with stable Graves' hyperthyroidism. Here is what the overall study found, with its caveats: A model built on a 13 V-J signature distinguished ophthalmopathy from stable hyperthyroidism, reaching around 88% sensitivity and 81% to 83% specificity in cross-validation and 80%/75% in testing. Sample size was not statistically predetermined, and blinding of investigators to group allocation was not performed. Most expanded thyroid clonotypes (frequency above 0.001) were also found in blood, which suggests that blood repertoires may mirror thyroid immune responses. In validation, the model predicted progression to ophthalmopathy a median of 6.5 months before onset, with about 64% sensitivity and roughly 72% specificity.

Amplification of TCR beta CDR3 regions was carried out from RNA transcripts. The TCR CDR3 was subjected to a first round of RT-PCR using the HTBI primer set and the Qiagen OneStep RT-PCR kit. The libraries were constructed in a second round of multiplex PCR and then size-selected and purified. Sequencing of the libraries was done on an Illumina HiSeq2000 using paired-end 100 bp reads. Concerning the study's data processing: SOAPnuke was used to process the raw data, removing reads that contained adapters or uncalled bases, had a mean Phred below 15, or lacked an exact match to the constant primer or identifier. High-quality paired reads were merged with COPE v1.2.5, and unique nucleotide sequences were defined as clonotypes. MiTCR v1.1 was used to align clonotypes to the IMGT TRBV, TRBD and TRBJ reference segments. The analysis included only V-J combinations with a frequency above 0.0001, which together covered more than 99% of the repertoires. The TCS score was defined as F50 (clonal expansion) divided by E x V (chaos), with BLOSUM62-based TCRdist calculated between CDR3 peptides within each V-J. Welch's t-statistics and random forest reduced around 510 V-J features to some 14, which were used in a naive Bayes classifier (R e1071). Using fastp trimming at Q25 and MiXCR clonotype assembly, TCRdb reanalyzed the public sequencing data and kept in-frame beta chains. Rows with one shared CDR3 protein collapse into an entry with the most common genes and DNA. These V and J calls derive from TCRdb rather than the authors' analysis. The sample has around 540,000 distinct CDR3 sequences on record, about 16% of them singletons. The ten largest clones take up 25% to 30% of the sample.

The sample comprised blood. Rearrangement joined TRBV5-6 to TRBJ1-4, and TRBD1 may be the D gene, going by 5 matching bases. This clonotype originated in a woman in her twenties or thirties with Graves' ophthalmopathy. The nucleotides read TGTGCCAGCAGCTTGGGATTTGGGGCAGCCGCAACTAATGAAAAACTGTTTTTT. It codes for CASSLGFGAAATNEKLFF.